These 31 T cell receptor beta chains originate from one sample sequenced in a study of vaccination and CD4 T cells after COVID-19. Specified treatment: roughly ten-day PBMC culture with coronavirus spike peptide pools or control peptides (ViraFEST assay). For these receptors, no antigen is known. Scientists ran DNA taken from cultured CD4+ T cells through the Oncomine TCR Beta short-read assay for sequencing. TCRdb fed the PCR reads into MiXCR, producing one record per CDR3 protein. The sample includes 7,600 or so distinct CDR3 sequences, 20% to 25% of them seen just once. The sequencing used CD4+ T cells from blood, cultured in vitro, collected after SARS-CoV-2 vaccination. Receptors were obtained from a human donor who had recovered from COVID-19.

The gene calls are TRBV4-3 and TRBJ2-3; D is possibly TRBD1 or TRBD2 (5 bases each). Germline CDR1 reads LGHNA; CDR2 reads YSLEER. The CDR3 totals 17 residues. V lost 3 bases and J 1 base, leaving 17 bases between the germline ends. DNA of the CDR3: TGCGCCAGCAGCCAGGGGGAACCCTTGGGGGGCACAGATACGCAGTATTTT. It encodes CASSQGEPLGGTDTQYF.

This clonotype occurred a few times. The CDR3 DNA reads TGTGCCAGTAGTATACGGGGTCTAACAGATACGCAGTATTTT. This sequence encodes CASSIRGLTDTQYF. J is TRBJ2-3 and V is TRBV19, with D perhaps matching TRBD2 (5 bases). Trimming removed 2 bases at V and 3 bases at J, with 9 bases between. The CDR3 spans 14 residues. Germline CDR1 LNHDA, CDR2 SQIVND (reference sequence).

This clonotype has more than one count but fewer than ten. The chain has TRBV7-2 and TRBJ2-1; 9 bases agree with TRBD1. CDR1 is SGHTA, CDR2 FQGNSA, per germline. The CDR3 spans 16 residues. The V segment lost 5 bases and the J segment 7 bases; nucleotides outside the gene matches: 12. The CDR3 nucleotides are TGTGCCAGCAGCCTGGAACCGGGACAGGGTAAGAATGAGCAGTTCTTC. Translated: CASSLEPGQGKNEQFF.

This clonotype is categorized as medium-sized. This chain joins TRBV7-8 and TRBJ1-2, with 7 bases fitting TRBD1. The J segment lost 8 bases and the V segment lost 3 bases, leaving 12 bases of the junction unmatched. The CDR3 consists of 15 residues. Looked up from germline, CDR1 is SGHVS and CDR2 is FQNEAQ. This CDR3 is CASSFGQAPSLGYTF. CDR3 DNA: TGTGCCAGCAGCTTCGGACAGGCCCCCTCTTTAGGCTACACCTTC.

The chain employs TRBV29-1 and TRBJ1-2; the match to TRBD1 covers 7 bases. V trimming: 7 bases; J trimming: 4 bases; junction bases outside the gene matches: 3. CDR1 and CDR2 from the germline V gene are SQVTM and ANQGSEA. The CDR3 loop spans 11 amino acids. The CDR3 DNA follows: TGCAGCGGACAGGGCATCTATGGCTACACCTTC. This codes for CSGQGIYGYTF.

This clonotype was found once. The V gene is TRBV10-3, the J gene TRBJ1-3; perhaps TRBD1 as D (5 bases). The CDR3 is made up of 15 amino acids. Trimming pared 7 bases from V and 0 bases from J, leaving 13 bases between. Looked up from germline, CDR1 is ENHRY and CDR2 is SYGVKD. The CDR3 spells CAITRDASSGNTIYF. The CDR3 DNA reads TGTGCCATCACCCGGGACGCCAGCTCTGGAAACACCATATATTTT.

By frequency in the sample, this clonotype is medium-sized. This chain's CDR3 is CASSLRQGESPLHF. For the CDR3, the DNA is TGTGCCAGCAGCTTACGGCAGGGGGAATCACCCCTCCACTTT. The J gene is TRBJ1-6, the V gene TRBV7-3, with 7 bases that match TRBD1. Germline V gene data show CDR1 as SGHTA and CDR2 as FQGTGA. V shed 2 bases and J 10 bases; nucleotides not matched to a gene: 5. CDR3 length: 14 amino acids.

The sample holds a few counts of this clonotype. The chain carries TRBV20-1 and TRBJ2-3, with D unresolved. CDR3 length equals 15 residues. CDR1 DFQATT and CDR2 SNEGSKA come from the germline V gene (reference sequence). V lost 0 bases and J lost 0, with 10 bases in between. The CDR3 region has the DNA TGCAGTGCTAGAGATTTTCGGCGGAGCACAGATACGCAGTATTTT. It is translated as CSARDFRRSTDTQYF.

This clonotype was seen only a few times. CDR3 sequence: CSAPRGDRESYNEQFF. Here the CDR3 DNA reads TGCAGTGCTCCCCGGGGGGACAGGGAATCCTACAATGAGCAGTTCTTC. The chain links TRBV20-1 to TRBJ2-1; 9 nucleotides line up with TRBD1. There are 16 residues in the CDR3. Germline CDR1 is DFQATT and CDR2 is SNEGSKA (reference sequence). With V trimmed by 5 bases and J by 1 base, 9 bases remained unmatched.

This clonotype appeared once. The chain combines TRBV18 with TRBJ2-5; 7 bases align to TRBD1. Looked up from germline, CDR1 is KGHSH and CDR2 is LQKENI. The CDR3 contains 16 residues. J gave up 2 bases and V 2 bases, and 8 bases lay outside the gene matches. The CDR3 region has the DNA TGTGCCAGCTCACCAATGGGACAGATAACTCAAGAGACCCAGTACTTC. Protein: CASSPMGQITQETQYF.

This clonotype was found a few times. The V and J genes are TRBV10-1 and TRBJ1-5; D ambiguous. V lost 2 bases and J 0 bases, leaving 20 bases between the germline ends. This CDR3 contains 19 residues. Per germline, CDR1 WNHNN and CDR2 SYGVQD (reference sequence). This CDR3 is CASSEDWGVVTASNQPQHF. The CDR3 DNA reads TGCGCCAGCAGTGAGGACTGGGGAGTAGTGACCGCTAGCAATCAGCCCCAGCATTTT.

This chain joins TRBV6-1 and TRBJ1-5; maybe TRBD1 (5 bases). Germline V CDR1 and CDR2: MNHNS, SASEGT. CDR3 length equals 18 residues. With 6 bases removed from V and 0 bases from J, the gap between germline ends came to 21 bases. The CDR3 DNA follows: TGTGCCAGCAGGACAGCGACTCCCTGGGGGTATAGCAATCAGCCCCAGCATTTT. It encodes CASRTATPWGYSNQPQHF.

The rearrangement links TRBV18 to TRBJ1-5; no reliable D call. CDR3 length equals 13 residues. Germline-derived CDR1 and CDR2 are KGHSH and LQKENI. The V and J ends lost 3 bases and 7 bases respectively, with 10 bases between them. The DNA for the CDR3 is TGTGCCAGCTCACCCCAGGACGAGCAGCCCCAGCATTTT. It codes for CASSPQDEQPQHF.

The chain couples TRBV6-2 or TRBV6-3 to TRBJ1-5; 7 bases fit TRBD1. The J segment lost 3 bases and the V segment lost 6 bases, leaving 8 bases of the junction unmatched. The CDR3 contains 15 residues. Germline-derived CDR1 and CDR2 are MNHEY and SVGEGT. This CDR3 is CASSAGQSPNQPQHF. CDR3 bases: TGTGCCAGCAGCGCGGGACAGTCTCCCAATCAGCCCCAGCATTTT.

This sequence joins TRBV20-1 and TRBJ2-6; TRBD1 agrees at 7 bases. Germline V lookup: CDR1 DFQATT, CDR2 SNEGSKA (reference sequence). CDR3 length: 14 residues. This CDR3 reads CSANKGAGANVLTF. The DNA for the CDR3 is TGCAGCGCGAATAAGGGGGCGGGGGCCAACGTCCTGACTTTC.

The chain recombines TRBV6-2 or TRBV6-3 with TRBJ2-7, with 9 positions matching TRBD2. Germline CDR1 and CDR2: MNHEY and SVGEGT. J gave up 3 bases and V 3 bases, and 12 bases lay outside the gene matches. The CDR3 covers 17 residues. The CDR3 here is CASSYPSGTRADYEQYF. The CDR3 nucleotides read TGTGCCAGCAGTTATCCTAGCGGGACGCGAGCCGACTACGAGCAGTACTTC.

This clonotype occurred a few times. The J gene is TRBJ2-1, the V gene TRBV24-1; 11 bases match TRBD2. The V gene's germline CDR1 is KGHDR and CDR2 SFDVKD. The CDR3 runs 18 residues. The V segment lost 1 base and the J segment 1 base; nucleotides outside the gene matches: 5. Here the CDR3 DNA reads TGTGCCACCAGTGATTTTAGCGGGGGGGCTCCATCCTACAATGAGCAGTTCTTC. Translating gives CATSDFSGGAPSYNEQFF.

Relative to its sample, this clonotype is medium-sized (0.01 to 0.1%). The genes are TRBV7-2 and TRBJ2-5; TRBD2 agrees at 7 bases. Germline V gene data show CDR1 as SGHTA and CDR2 as FQGNSA. CDR3 size: 13 residues. Trimming took 2 bases from V and 4 from J; bases not matched to a gene: 1. DNA for the CDR3: TGTGCCAGCAGCTTATCGGGGGGAGAGACCCAGTACTTC. Amino acid sequence: CASSLSGGETQYF. Full variable domain (outside the CDR3, taken from reference TRBV7-2 and TRBJ2-5): GAGVSQSPSNKVTEKGKDVELRCDPISGHTALYWYRQSLGQGLEFLIYFQGNSAPDKSGLPSDRFSAERTGGSVSTLTIQRTQQEDSAVYLCASSLSGGETQYFGPGTRLLVL.

As for this clonotype: The junction differs from germline at one of its ends, possibly a read error. V is TRBV28 and J is TRBJ1-2, with D possibly matching TRBD1 (5 bases). CDR3 length equals 14 residues. Germline values: CDR1 MDHEN, CDR2 SYDVKM. This CDR3 is CVSSLAAGNYGYTF. Written as DNA, the CDR3 is TGTGTCAGCAGTTTAGCGGCAGGGAACTATGGCTACACCTTC.

This clonotype counts as medium-sized. This chain connects TRBV7-3 to TRBJ1-6, with D perhaps TRBD1 (5 bases). Germline CDR1 is SGHTA and CDR2 is FQGTGA. CDR3 length: 14 residues. V lost 5 bases to trimming and J lost 10 bases, with 15 bases between them. The chain's CDR3 is CASSLQGAESPLHF. CDR3 DNA: TGTGCCAGCAGCCTCCAGGGTGCAGAGTCACCCCTCCACTTT.

By its share, this clonotype is medium-sized. This chain connects TRBV6-1 to TRBJ2-7; 9 positions match TRBD1. After removal of 5 bases from V and 3 bases from J, the junction contained 11 bases not matched to a gene. Looked up from germline, CDR1 is MNHNS and CDR2 is SASEGT. The CDR3 is 16 amino acids. CDR3 nucleotides: TGTGCCAGCAGTAGCCACGGGACAGGGAGAGGCTACGAGCAGTACTTC. This sequence encodes CASSSHGTGRGYEQYF.

The V and J genes are TRBV7-8 and TRBJ1-5, with D possibly being TRBD1 (5 bases). With 1 base removed from V and 5 bases from J, the gap between germline ends came to 18 bases. Germline V lookup: CDR1 SGHVS, CDR2 FQNEAQ. The CDR3 sequence is 17 residues long. The CDR3 DNA follows: TGTGCCAGCAGCTTAGGACGGCGGGGGAAGCAGGATCAGCCCCAGCATTTT. Its protein is CASSLGRRGKQDQPQHF. The complete variable domain, with remaining parts taken from reference TRBV7-8 and TRBJ1-5, reads GAGVSQSPRYKVAKRGQDVALRCDPISGHVSLFWYQQALGQGPEFLTYFQNEAQLDKSGLPSDRFFAERPEGSVSTLKIQRTQQEDSAVYLCASSLGRRGKQDQPQHFGDGTRLSIL.

Judged by abundance, this clonotype is medium-sized. The V gene is TRBV6-1, the J gene TRBJ1-2; D remains ambiguous. The germline V gene encodes CDR1 MNHNS and CDR2 SASEGT. V was trimmed by 6 bases and J by 3 bases, leaving 11 bases between them. The CDR3 is 13 residues long. The CDR3 protein is CASSPGPYYGYTF. For the CDR3, the DNA is TGTGCCAGCAGCCCCGGGCCCTACTATGGCTACACCTTC.

This chain links TRBV20-1 with TRBJ1-1; tentatively, D is TRBD1 (5 bases). V dropped 4 bases and J dropped 9 bases, with 18 bases sitting between them. The CDR3 covers 13 residues. CDR1 and CDR2 from the germline V gene are DFQATT and SNEGSKA (reference sequence). The CDR3 coding sequence is TGCAGTGCTATGGCTGCAGGGCGCGAGAAAGCTTTCTTT. Its translation: CSAMAAGREKAFF.

The rearrangement joins TRBV5-6 to TRBJ1-2, with a weak D call TRBD1 (5 bases). CDR1 is SGHDT and CDR2 is YYEEEE in the germline V gene. The CDR3 extends over 13 amino acids. V was pared by 3 bases and J by 4 bases, with 10 bases between. The CDR3 bases are TGTGCCAGCAGCTGGGGAGGGGCCTATGGCTACACCTTC. Protein: CASSWGGAYGYTF.

The V call is TRBV4-1, the J call TRBJ1-5; D remains ambiguous. The V end lost 0 bases, the J end lost 6 bases, and 9 bases lay between the germline ends. The CDR3 covers 14 residues. The germline V gene encodes CDR1 MGHRA and CDR2 YSYEKL. The CDR3 is CASSQDRVIQPQHF. In DNA form, the CDR3 reads TGCGCCAGCAGCCAAGATCGGGTAATTCAGCCCCAGCATTTT.

In its sample, this clonotype is medium-sized. J is TRBJ1-6 and V is TRBV7-3, with D possibly TRBD1 on 5 matching bases. The CDR3 contains 15 residues. Trimming removed 0 bases from V and 7 bases from J, with 10 bases in between. Germline V gene sequence: CDR1 SGHTA, CDR2 FQGTGA. CDR3 bases: TGTGCCAGCAGCTTAACAGGGGACGGGAATTCACCCCTCCACTTT. The encoded protein is CASSLTGDGNSPLHF.

This chain joins TRBV7-7 and TRBJ2-3; a weak D match, TRBD1 (6 bases). Germline V gene lookup returns CDR1 SSHAT and CDR2 FNYEAQ (reference sequence). V was shortened by 3 bases and J by 2 bases, with 15 bases between the two germline ends. CDR3 length equals 16 residues. In DNA form, the CDR3 reads TGTGCCAGCAGCTTGGGTTCGGACAGATACACAGATACGCAGTATTTT. Protein: CASSLGSDRYTDTQYF.

By frequency in the sample, this clonotype is medium-sized (0.01 to 0.1%). V usage is TRBV20-1 and J usage is TRBJ2-3, with TRBD2 matching 9 bases. Germline CDR1 is DFQATT and CDR2 is SNEGSKA (reference sequence). J lost 6 bases, V lost 0 bases, and 10 bases had no gene match. The CDR3 runs to 16 residues. This chain's CDR3 is CSARDWFGGGADTQYF. The CDR3 bases are TGCAGTGCTAGAGATTGGTTCGGCGGGGGGGCCGATACGCAGTATTTT.

As for this clonotype: A single base separates this from a much larger clone, so it may be a read error. The rearrangement uses TRBV7-6 and TRBJ2-1; unclear D gene. The V gene lost 0 bases and the J gene lost 11 bases, with 8 bases spanning the gap. Germline V lookup: CDR1 SGHVS, CDR2 FNYEAQ. The CDR3 consists of 12 residues. CDR3 in amino acids: CASSLASGKQFF. The CDR3 DNA reads as TGTGCCAGCAGCTTAGCGTCGGGCAAGCAGTTCTTC.

A remark on this clonotype: A much larger clonotype is one base distant, so this may be a read error. V is TRBV15 and J is TRBJ2-5, with no clear D. Germline-derived CDR1 and CDR2 are LNHNV and YYDKDF (reference sequence). The CDR3 is 12 residues long. V was shortened by 6 bases and J by 5 bases, with 10 bases between the two germline ends. CDR3 DNA: TGTGCCACCAGTGTCCCTCCGGAGACCCAGTACTTC. It specifies CATSVPPETQYF.